This T cell receptor beta chain is drawn from a study of shared clonotypes between healthy human individuals. The assay was immunoSEQ multiplex PCR, and TCRdb's table has in-frame clones only and misses some. The sample lists about 1.5 million clones, under 99% seen once, with approximately 0.45% in the top ten. The sequence came from a man aged 30 to 45 in good health. The sequenced sample was naive CD4+ T cells sorted from blood. The subset was: CD45RA+ positively selected.

The CDR3 loop reads CASSPLGVLEATQYF. CDR3 nucleotide sequence: TGTGCCAGCTCACCATTAGGAGTCCTCGAGGCGACCCAGTACTTC. V gene TRBV18 combines with J gene TRBJ2-5; no reliable D call. Trimming shortened V by 2 bases and J by 7 bases, and 17 bases separated the two germline ends. This CDR3 is 15 amino acids long. CDR1 is KGHSH, CDR2 LQKENI, per germline.